These T cell receptor beta chains were read from a single sample in a study of T-cell reconstitution after alpha-beta-depleted transplantation in children. Using its own MiXCR run on the PCR reads, TCRdb lists one record per CDR3 protein. The sample records more than 250,000 distinct CDR3 sequences, around 9.6% being singletons. Specimen: PBMCs from the stem cell graft donor, collected from the stem cell graft. The receptors shown here come from a human donor who donated a stem cell graft to a child with SCID. CDR3s include the opening cysteine and the closing phenylalanine or tryptophan. The D gene is left open where the match is weak. Some rows have no size entry. The others give once, few or many, or a class for an expanded clone.

v_gene	d_gene	abundance	j_gene	CDR3aa	CDR3nt
TRBV12-3/TRBV12-4	TRBD2	NA	TRBJ2-3	CASSETSGADTQYF	TGTGCCAGCAGTGAAACTAGCGGGGCAGATACGCAGTATTTT
TRBV20-1	NA	few	TRBJ2-3	CSARAQQITDTQYF	TGCAGTGCTAGAGCGCAGCAAATCACAGATACGCAGTATTTT
TRBV3-1	TRBD2	many	TRBJ2-1	CASSQFGTSSYNEQFF	TGTGCCAGCAGCCAATTCGGGACTAGCTCCTACAATGAGCAGTTCTTC
TRBV15	NA	many	TRBJ2-2	CATSRVASHTGELFF	TGTGCCACCAGCAGAGTAGCATCCCACACCGGGGAGCTGTTTTTT
TRBV5-6	TRBD2	few	TRBJ2-1	CASSRGGNEQFF	TGTGCCAGCAGCCGCGGGGGGAATGAGCAGTTCTTC
TRBV7-9	TRBD1	many	TRBJ2-7	CASSSGDRTIYEQYF	TGTGCCAGCAGCTCAGGGGACAGGACGATCTACGAGCAGTACTTC
TRBV6-1	TRBD2	NA	TRBJ2-1	CASSRTSGYNEQFF	TGTGCCAGCAGTCGGACTAGCGGATACAATGAGCAGTTCTTC
TRBV6-1	TRBD1	NA	TRBJ2-3	CASQTPGQGEDTQYF	TGTGCCAGCCAAACACCGGGACAGGGAGAAGATACGCAGTATTTT
TRBV20-1	TRBD1	NA	TRBJ1-4	CSARTGTGITTNEKLFF	TGCAGTGCGAGAACCGGGACAGGGATAACAACTAATGAAAAACTGTTTTTT
TRBV3-1	TRBD1	NA	TRBJ1-5	CASSQSGTVSNQPQHF	TGTGCCAGCAGCCAATCCGGGACAGTTAGCAATCAGCCCCAGCATTTT
TRBV12-3/TRBV12-4	NA	many	TRBJ1-5	CASRRDSNQPQHF	TGTGCCAGCAGGAGAGACAGCAATCAGCCCCAGCATTTT
TRBV29-1	NA	many	TRBJ1-5	CSVDGGVNQPQHF	TGCAGCGTTGACGGGGGAGTCAATCAGCCCCAGCATTTT
TRBV7-9	TRBD1	many	TRBJ1-5	CASSLKGAGQPQHF	TGTGCCAGCAGCTTGAAGGGGGCGGGGCAGCCCCAGCATTTT
TRBV2	NA	NA	TRBJ1-2	CASSASGGDRYGYTF	TGTGCCAGCAGTGCGTCGGGGGGCGACCGATATGGCTACACCTTC
TRBV5-1	NA	NA	TRBJ1-2	CASSEDGTNYGYTF	TGCGCCAGCAGCGAGGACGGAACTAACTATGGCTACACCTTC
TRBV20-1	NA	few	TRBJ1-1	CSARDRAAPYTEAFF	TGCAGTGCTAGAGATCGGGCGGCACCGTACACTGAAGCTTTCTTT
TRBV20-1	TRBD2	many	TRBJ2-7	CSAPSGNYEQYF	TGCAGTGCCCCTAGCGGAAACTACGAGCAGTACTTC
TRBV4-2	NA	few	TRBJ2-7	CASSPQEGGSYEQYF	TGTGCCAGCAGCCCACAAGAGGGGGGCTCCTACGAGCAGTACTTC
TRBV6-1	TRBD1	NA	TRBJ1-5	CASSVAPTGRGQPQHF	TGTGCCAGCAGTGTCGCCCCGACAGGGAGGGGGCAGCCCCAGCATTTT
TRBV10-3	NA	NA	TRBJ1-2	CAISHRDLANYGYTF	TGTGCCATCAGCCACCGGGACCTCGCTAACTATGGCTACACCTTC
TRBV18	NA	NA	TRBJ2-1	CASSPPLGGVSSYNEQFF	TGTGCCAGCTCACCTCCCCTAGGGGGGGTGAGCTCCTACAATGAGCAGTTCTTC
TRBV19	NA	few	TRBJ1-3	CASSITGAGNTIYF	TGTGCCAGTAGTATAACAGGAGCTGGAAACACCATATATTTT
TRBV15	TRBD2	few	TRBJ2-3	CATSRETSGGVDTQYF	TGTGCCACCAGCAGAGAGACTAGCGGGGGGGTTGATACGCAGTATTTT
TRBV4-1	TRBD1	many	TRBJ2-7	CASSPQGSSYEQYF	TGCGCCAGCAGCCCACAGGGGAGCTCCTACGAGCAGTACTTC
TRBV20-1	NA	few	TRBJ2-2	CSAKGEVTGELFF	TGCAGTGCTAAGGGGGAGGTCACCGGGGAGCTGTTTTTT
TRBV12-3/TRBV12-4	NA	NA	TRBJ1-4	CASSLGTLEKLFF	TGTGCCAGCAGTTTAGGGACGTTAGAAAAACTGTTTTTT
TRBV6-5	NA	few	TRBJ1-5	CASSQVYSNQPQHF	TGTGCCAGCTCCCAGGTCTATAGCAATCAGCCCCAGCATTTT
TRBV5-6	NA	once	TRBJ2-6	CASIPSGANVLTF	TGTGCCAGCATCCCGTCGGGGGCCAACGTCCTGACTTTC
TRBV7-6	TRBD2	NA	TRBJ2-4	CASSLGASGELAKNIQYF	TGTGCCAGCAGCTTAGGGGCCAGCGGGGAACTAGCCAAAAACATTCAGTACTTC
TRBV2	NA	few	TRBJ2-1	CASLNTERLSNEQFF	TGTGCCAGCTTAAACACGGAAAGACTAAGCAATGAGCAGTTCTTC
TRBV5-1	TRBD2	many	TRBJ2-7	CASSFERGNYEQYF	TGCGCCAGCAGCTTCGAGCGGGGCAACTACGAGCAGTACTTC
TRBV18	TRBD2	NA	TRBJ2-7	CASSPGGLYSEQYF	TGTGCCAGCTCACCGGGAGGGCTCTATTCCGAGCAGTACTTC
TRBV7-6	NA	NA	TRBJ2-1	CASSLAPDYNEQFF	TGTGCCAGCAGCTTAGCGCCAGACTACAATGAGCAGTTCTTC
TRBV12-3/TRBV12-4	NA	many	TRBJ2-7	CASRGTETYEQYF	TGTGCCAGCAGGGGTACAGAAACCTACGAGCAGTACTTC
TRBV6-1	NA	NA	TRBJ2-3	CASATYTDTQYF	TGTGCCAGTGCGACCTATACAGATACGCAGTATTTT
TRBV5-1	NA	few	TRBJ2-3	CASSWRDPSTDTQYF	TGCGCCAGCAGCTGGAGGGACCCGAGCACAGATACGCAGTATTTT
TRBV6-5	NA	many	TRBJ2-7	CASSYGDTASYEQYF	TGTGCCAGCAGTTACGGGGACACTGCGTCCTACGAGCAGTACTTC
TRBV7-3	NA	many	TRBJ1-1	CASSFQVNTEAFF	TGTGCCAGCAGCTTCCAGGTGAACACTGAAGCTTTCTTT
TRBV7-7	TRBD2	few	TRBJ2-2	CASSSGRLAEPGELFF	TGTGCCAGCAGCTCCGGAAGACTAGCGGAACCCGGGGAGCTGTTTTTT
TRBV12-3/TRBV12-4	NA	NA	TRBJ2-4	CASSYSDSPLAKNIQYF	TGTGCCAGCAGTTATTCCGACAGTCCCTTAGCCAAAAACATTCAGTACTTC
TRBV7-9	NA	NA	TRBJ1-6	CASSFWTGYSSPLHF	TGTGCCAGCAGCTTTTGGACGGGGTACAGTTCACCCCTCCACTTT
TRBV5-4	NA	NA	TRBJ2-3	CASSLGESDTQYF	TGTGCCAGCAGCTTGGGGGAGTCAGATACGCAGTATTTT
TRBV20-1	TRBD1	few	TRBJ2-1	CSARDRVGYNEQFF	TGCAGTGCTAGGGACAGGGTGGGCTACAATGAGCAGTTCTTC
TRBV15	NA	NA	TRBJ2-7	CATSAEISYEQYF	TGTGCCACCAGCGCGGAAATATCCTACGAGCAGTACTTC
TRBV20-1	NA	few	TRBJ2-1	CSAPHEGVRQFF	TGCAGTGCTCCCCACGAGGGGGTTAGGCAGTTCTTC
TRBV19	NA	NA	TRBJ1-2	CASSFLAAKQGGYGYTF	TGTGCCAGTAGTTTTTTAGCGGCGAAGCAGGGAGGCTATGGCTACACCTTC